This entry lists 20 T cell receptor beta chains sequenced from one sample in a study of post-analysis software for immune sequencing data. For these receptors, no antigen is known. Whole-study findings and limits: Relative to controls, patients had 5 or 6 TRBV segments at higher frequency, with TRBV5-6, TRBV5-1 and TRBV20-1 among these.

The authors incorporated unique molecular identifiers into the TCR beta cDNA libraries. A single record per CDR3 protein comes from TCRdb applying MiXCR to the PCR reads. This table holds fewer than 850,000 distinct CDR3 sequences, just under 30% found once. Sequencing was carried out using blood. These receptors were obtained from a girl between 5 and 17 years old with multiple sclerosis.

The V and J genes are TRBV29-1 and TRBJ1-1, with D possibly TRBD1 on 5 matching bases. CDR3 size: 10 residues. The germline V gene encodes CDR1 SQVTM and CDR2 ANQGSEA. V was cut by 7 bases and J by 6 bases, with 9 bases left in between. The CDR3 spells CSGGRSEAFF. As DNA, the CDR3 is TGCAGCGGGGGCAGGTCTGAAGCTTTCTTT. Supplemented by reference TRBV29-1 and TRBJ1-1, the full variable domain reads SAVISQKPSRDICQRGTSLTIQCQVDSQVTMMFWYRQQPGQSLTLIATANQGSEATYESGFVIDKFPISRPNLTFSTLTVSNMSPEDSSIYLCSGGRSEAFFGQGTRLTVV.

This clonotype was found a few times. V and J are TRBV29-1 and TRBJ2-3; 9 bases agree with TRBD2. The J segment lost 3 bases and the V segment lost 6 bases, leaving 10 bases of the junction unmatched. The CDR3 is 15 amino acids. Germline loops: CDR1 SQVTM, CDR2 ANQGSEA. The CDR3 here is CSVPSGNSKTDTQYF. In DNA form, the CDR3 reads TGCAGCGTCCCTAGCGGGAATAGTAAGACAGATACGCAGTATTTT.

This chain links TRBV7-2 with TRBJ2-6, with D perhaps matching TRBD1 (5 bases). In germline, CDR1 is SGHTA, CDR2 FQGNSA. V was cut by 5 bases and J by 1 base, with 18 bases left in between. The CDR3 has 18 amino acids. The DNA of the CDR3 is TGTGCCAGCAGCCTAAGACAGTGGACCAAGTCTGGGGCCAACGTCCTGACTTTC. It specifies CASSLRQWTKSGANVLTF.

The chain combines TRBV7-9 with TRBJ2-5, with a tentative D call TRBD2 (5 bases). Germline V gene lookup returns CDR1 SEHNR and CDR2 FQNEAQ (reference sequence). This CDR3 region has 11 residues. Deletions cut 1 base from V and 11 bases from J, with 8 bases between. The CDR3 region is CASSLGGQQYF. DNA for the CDR3: TGTGCCAGCAGCTTAGGCGGGCAGCAGTACTTC.

This clonotype was seen a handful of times. This rearrangement joins TRBV12-3 or TRBV12-4 to TRBJ2-7; tentatively, D is TRBD1 or TRBD2 (6 bases each). V was trimmed by 5 bases and J by 5 bases, leaving 13 bases between them. The CDR3 is made up of 13 amino acids. This CDR3 is CASSGRGEDEQYF. The CDR3 DNA reads TGTGCCAGCAGTGGTAGGGGGGAGGACGAGCAGTACTTC.

The chain carries TRBV6-1 and TRBJ2-5; D might be TRBD1 (5 bases). V dropped 1 base and J dropped 7 bases, with 13 bases sitting between them. Germline CDR1 MNHNS, CDR2 SASEGT. The CDR3 has 14 amino acids. The CDR3: CASSEDLGPVTQYF. Written as DNA, the CDR3 is TGTGCCAGCAGTGAAGATCTGGGGCCTGTGACCCAGTACTTC.

There are a few counts of this clonotype. The chain joins TRBV7-2 to TRBJ2-7, with 7 bases that match TRBD1. The V gene end was trimmed by 3 bases and the J gene end by 7 bases; junction bases not matched to a gene: 12. This CDR3 has 15 amino acids. Looked up from germline, CDR1 is SGHTA and CDR2 is FQGNSA. The chain's CDR3 is CASSFETGSSREQYF. In DNA, the CDR3 is TGTGCCAGCAGCTTCGAGACAGGGTCCTCGCGGGAGCAGTACTTC.

The chain joins TRBV29-1 to TRBJ2-1; 7 bases line up with TRBD1. Losses at the gene ends were 4 bases for V and 0 bases for J; bases not matched to a gene: 3. The CDR3 length is 14 residues. The germline CDR1 and CDR2 sequences are SQVTM and ANQGSEA. The CDR3 DNA reads TGCAGCGTTGCCGGGACAGTCTCCTACAATGAGCAGTTCTTC. As protein: CSVAGTVSYNEQFF.

This clonotype was observed a handful of times. One junction end disagrees with the germline gene, perhaps due to a read error. The chain has TRBV24-1 and TRBJ2-1; the match to TRBD2 covers 10 bases. The CDR3 is 16 amino acids. From germline, CDR1 is KGHDR and CDR2 SFDVKD. The CDR3 here is CATSLPSGSSHNEQFF. Written as DNA, the CDR3 is TGTGCCACCAGTCTTCCTAGCGGGAGCTCCCACAATGAGCAGTTCTTC.

J is TRBJ2-7 and V is TRBV7-2; TRBD1 matches 8 bases. Trimming took 5 bases from V and 6 from J; bases not matched to a gene: 9. CDR1 is SGHTA, CDR2 FQGNSA, per germline. The CDR3 sequence is 14 residues long. In DNA, the CDR3 is TGTGCCAGCAGCCCCACGGCAGGGGGCGCCGAGCAGTACTTC. This translates into CASSPTAGGAEQYF.

The V call is TRBV20-1, the J call TRBJ2-5; D is perhaps TRBD2 (6 bases). The CDR3 loop spans 11 amino acids. V lost 6 bases and J 6 bases, leaving 11 bases between the germline ends. Germline V gene sequence: CDR1 DFQATT, CDR2 SNEGSKA (reference sequence). CDR3 sequence (DNA): TGCAGTGCAAGACGGGGGAAGACCCAGTACTTC. Its translation is CSARRGKTQYF.

The chain couples TRBV29-1 to TRBJ2-6; D tentatively fits TRBD1 or TRBD2 (5 bases each). Germline V gene lookup returns CDR1 SQVTM and CDR2 ANQGSEA. V was clipped by 5 bases and J by 0 bases, with 11 bases between them. The CDR3 runs 15 residues. CDR3 protein: CSVRGRLSGANVLTF. CDR3 sequence (DNA): TGCAGCGTTCGGGGACGGCTCTCTGGGGCCAACGTCCTGACTTTC.

This chain connects TRBV29-1 to TRBJ1-1, with D unclear. V lost 5 bases, J lost 6 bases, and 13 bases lay in between. The CDR3 runs to 12 residues. Germline assignment: CDR1 SQVTM and CDR2 ANQGSEA. The CDR3 loop is CSVRGPLAEAFF. For the CDR3, the DNA is TGCAGCGTTAGAGGGCCTCTGGCTGAAGCTTTCTTT.

In its sample, this clonotype was seen a few times. This chain joins TRBV18 and TRBJ2-4; a possible D gene is TRBD1 (6 bases). Germline V gene lookup returns CDR1 KGHSH and CDR2 LQKENI. The V end was cut by 3 bases, the J end by 3 bases, with 12 bases between. The CDR3 spans 15 residues. The CDR3 nucleotides are TGTGCCAGCTCACCGTCAGGGGACGGCAAAAACATTCAGTACTTC. Residues: CASSPSGDGKNIQYF.

This clonotype occurred a few times. The V gene is TRBV12-3 or TRBV12-4, the J gene TRBJ1-5, with a possible D match to TRBD1 (6 bases). Trimming stripped 4 bases from V and 3 bases from J, with 16 bases between. This CDR3 contains 16 residues. The CDR3 nucleotides read TGTGCCAGCAGTTCAGGACGGGGGACATTCAATCAGCCCCAGCATTTT. It specifies CASSSGRGTFNQPQHF.

V is TRBV5-1 and J is TRBJ2-7; 8 positions match TRBD1. The CDR3 contains 15 residues. The trim removed 2 bases at V and 0 bases at J, leaving 4 bases unmatched. Germline CDR1 is SGHRS and CDR2 is YFSETQ. The CDR3 DNA follows: TGCGCCAGCAGCTTAACCGGGACAGGCTCCTACGAGCAGTACTTC. It encodes CASSLTGTGSYEQYF. Based on the CDR3 plus reference TRBV5-1 and TRBJ2-7, the full variable domain is KAGVTQTPRYLIKTRGQQVTLSCSPISGHRSVSWYQQTPGQGLQFLFEYFSETQRNKGNFPGRFSGRQFSNSRSEMNVSTLELGDSALYLCASSLTGTGSYEQYFGPGTRLTVT.

Only a few counts were recorded for this clonotype. The rearrangement joins TRBV6-5 to TRBJ1-5; D is unclear. The CDR3 spans 11 residues. Germline V gene lookup returns CDR1 MNHEY and CDR2 SVGAGI. The germline V and J ends were trimmed by 6 bases and 11 bases, with 11 bases remaining between them. The CDR3 loop reads CASSSLGTQHF. The DNA of the CDR3 is TGTGCCAGCAGCTCGCTGGGGACCCAGCATTTT.

Ten or more counts support this clonotype. The rearrangement links TRBV20-1 to TRBJ2-5, with 7 bases matching TRBD1. The V and J ends lost 0 bases and 7 bases, in that order; junction bases with no gene match: 11. Looked up from germline, CDR1 is DFQATT and CDR2 is SNEGSKA (reference sequence). The CDR3 contains 15 residues. DNA for the CDR3: TGCAGTGCTAGAGATCTGAACGGGAACAGGGGGACCCAGTACTTC. This gives the protein CSARDLNGNRGTQYF.

This clonotype was seen more than once but under ten times. Here the CDR3 DNA reads TGTGCCAGCAGCGCCTCCTCAGGGAACACTGAAGCTTTCTTT. This translates into CASSASSGNTEAFF. The chain links TRBV9 to TRBJ1-1; D ambiguous. Germline loops: CDR1 SGDLS, CDR2 YYNGEE. The CDR3 covers 14 residues. Trimming removed 3 bases from V and 1 base from J, with 10 bases in between.

Note on this clonotype: A much larger clonotype is one base distant, so this may be a read error. The V and J genes are TRBV2 and TRBJ2-1; D remains ambiguous. There are 15 residues in the CDR3. Germline V gives CDR1 SNHLY, CDR2 FYNNEI. DNA for the CDR3: TGTGCCAGCAGTGAATCCCTGGCAGCATACAATGAGCAGTGCTTC. Its translation is CASSESLAAYNEQCF.